This TCR beta chain emerged from a study of cytomegalovirus exposure and HLA in healthy donors. Libraries were prepared by immunoSEQ multiplex PCR; TCRdb keeps only in-frame clonotypes and omits some of them. In the table there are about 240,000 clones, approximately 86% of which are singletons. This clone was picked up one time. The material sequenced was PBMCs. This receptor was taken from a woman aged 30 to 39 in good health and CMV-seropositive.

Here the CDR3 DNA reads TGTGCCAGTAGTATAGATGCGGGGGGTCACACTGAAGCTTTCTTT. This gives the protein CASSIDAGGHTEAFF. V gene TRBV19 combines with J gene TRBJ1-1; D possibly corresponds to TRBD1 (5 bases). V lost 0 bases, J lost 3 bases, and 11 bases lay in between. CDR3 length: 15 amino acids. Germline lookup yields CDR1 LNHDA and CDR2 SQIVND (reference sequence).